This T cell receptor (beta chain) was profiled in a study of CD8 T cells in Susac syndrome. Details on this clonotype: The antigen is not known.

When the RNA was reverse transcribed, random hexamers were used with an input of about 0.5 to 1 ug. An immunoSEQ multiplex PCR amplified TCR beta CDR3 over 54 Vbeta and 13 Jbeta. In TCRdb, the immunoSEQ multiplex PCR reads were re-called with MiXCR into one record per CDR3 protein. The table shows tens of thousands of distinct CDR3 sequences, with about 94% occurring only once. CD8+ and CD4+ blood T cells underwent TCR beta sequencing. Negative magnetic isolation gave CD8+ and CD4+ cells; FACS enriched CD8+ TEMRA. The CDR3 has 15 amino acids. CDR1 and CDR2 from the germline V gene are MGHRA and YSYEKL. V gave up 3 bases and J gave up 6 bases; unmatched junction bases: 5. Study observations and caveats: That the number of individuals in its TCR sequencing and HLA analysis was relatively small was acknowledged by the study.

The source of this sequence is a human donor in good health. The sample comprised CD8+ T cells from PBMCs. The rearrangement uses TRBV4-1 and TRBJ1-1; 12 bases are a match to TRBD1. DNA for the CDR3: TGCGCCAGCAGCCAGCCGGGACAGGGGGCTTCTGAAGCTTTCTTT. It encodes CASSQPGQGASEAFF.